Here is one T cell receptor beta chain with its context. CDR1 and CDR2 from the germline V gene are MRHNA and SNTAGT. Trimming removed 7 bases from V and 1 base from J; junction bases left unmatched: 16. This CDR3 has 18 residues. As processed by the authors: Amplification of reference gene primers provided the estimated nucleated cell counts. Assay used: immunoSEQ multiplex PCR; TCRdb lists only in-frame clones, some missing. For V, J and clone size, that table is used; D and trimming come from the DNA. Among fewer than 250,000 clones listed, about 85% were seen once. This record belongs to a study of blood T cell repertoires in COVID-19.

The V and J genes are TRBV6-4 and TRBJ2-7; 10 nucleotides agree with TRBD2. This receptor was taken from a young man with acute or convalescent COVID-19. Sequenced material: peripheral blood. CDR3 sequence reads: CASNPGRGSGRPSYEQYF. The DNA for the CDR3 is TGTGCCAGCAACCCCGGGAGGGGTAGCGGGAGGCCGTCCTACGAGCAGTACTTC.